This TCR beta chain was found in a study of shared clonotypes between healthy human individuals. Sequenced by immunoSEQ multiplex PCR; TCRdb stores in-frame clones only, minus some. The table records about a million clones, about 70% of them present only once. Germline V gene sequence: CDR1 GTSNPN, CDR2 SVGIG (reference sequence). This CDR3 region has 13 residues. The V end was cut by 3 bases, the J end by 6 bases, with 15 bases between. The sequenced sample consisted of memory CD4+ T cells sorted from blood. The subset was: CD45RA-negative fraction. The gene calls are TRBV30 and TRBJ2-7, with D uncertain. This TCR came from a man aged 18 to 35 in good health. CDR3 nucleotides: TGTGCCTGGAGGCTCAACCAACCCTCCGAGCAGTACTTC. It encodes CAWRLNQPSEQYF.